The clone carrying this T cell receptor (beta chain) was picked up a small number of times. Its target is not known. Investigators reverse transcribed all isolated RNA, so they sequenced expressed TCRB transcripts. Sequencing used immunoSEQ multiplex PCR; TCRdb keeps in-frame clones, though not all of them. The repertoire includes about 370,000 clones, 9.6% of them detected once, and about 0.63% sits in the top ten. CDR3 length equals 12 residues. Trimming removed 4 bases from V and 9 bases from J, with 11 bases in between. Germline CDR1 is SGHRS and CDR2 is YFSETQ. Purity exceeding 98% was reached by all sorted populations. The sample originates from a study of beta chain features in type 1 diabetes. Study-level findings and limits: Insertions were fewer and deletions more numerous at VDJ junctions in type 1 diabetes patients. Researchers report that Type 1 diabetes patients had moderately but significantly shorter TCRB CDR3s across all four CD4+ subsets. In patients and controls equally, PCR might favor templates that are shorter. Comparison showed that naive, central memory and Treg TCRB repertoires appeared more similar among patients than among healthy donors.

The sequence was obtained from a man aged 25 to 45 with type 1 diabetes. The material sequenced was central memory CD4+ T cells from blood. The J gene is TRBJ2-1, the V gene TRBV5-1; no reliable D call. CDR3 in amino acids: CASSVERSEQFF. In DNA form, the CDR3 reads TGCGCCAGCAGCGTGGAACGTAGTGAGCAGTTCTTC.